These 15 T cell receptor beta chains were all obtained from the same sample, sequenced in a study of monozygotic twins with inflammatory bowel disease. TCRdb reprocessed the 5' RACE reads and reports one entry per CDR3 protein, with no DNA. The clone table shows roughly 160,000 distinct CDR3 sequences, with the ten largest holding 7.4%. Material for sequencing was blood. The receptor set was obtained from a human donor with ulcerative colitis or Crohn's disease, or a healthy co-twin of an affected twin (not recorded which).

The gene calls are TRBV6-5 and TRBJ1-1; TCRdb designates TRBD1, a call that cannot be tested without DNA. The CDR3 covers 15 residues. From germline, CDR1 is MNHEY and CDR2 SVGAGI. The CDR3 sequence: CASSSLTGGLTEAFF.

The chain employs TRBV4-2 and TRBJ2-2. From germline, CDR1 is LGHNA and CDR2 YNFKEQ. CDR3 length equals 13 residues. The CDR3 loop reads CASSQEAGGELFF.

The V call is TRBV6-1, the J call TRBJ1-2; TCRdb picks TRBD1, but there is no DNA to check that call. Germline lookup yields CDR1 MNHNS and CDR2 SASEGT. The CDR3 spans 14 residues. The CDR3 is CASSPTQGIGGYTF.

The chain is built from TRBV7-9 and TRBJ1-5. Germline loops: CDR1 SEHNR, CDR2 FQNEAQ (reference sequence). This CDR3 is 14 amino acids long. CDR3 region: CASSSGGGTWAQHF.

The V call is TRBV10-3, the J call TRBJ2-7; TCRdb designates TRBD1, a call that cannot be tested without DNA. CDR1 and CDR2 (germline): ENHRY, SYGVKD. This CDR3 contains 13 residues. The CDR3 region is CAISGGTNYEQYF.

The chain employs TRBV19 and TRBJ1-2; TCRdb outputs TRBD1, but without DNA this stays unchecked. CDR1 and CDR2 from the germline V gene are LNHDA and SQIVND (reference sequence). This CDR3 region has 13 residues. The CDR3 reads CASNLQGNYGYTF. The variable domain in full, completed from reference TRBV19 and TRBJ1-2, reads DGGITQSPKYLFRKEGQNVTLSCEQNLNHDAMYWYRQDPGQGLRLIYYSQIVNDFQKGDIAEGYSVSREKKESFPLTVTSAQKNPTAFYLCASNLQGNYGYTFGSGTRLTVV.

The rearrangement uses TRBV7-9 and TRBJ1-1. Germline CDR1 and CDR2: SEHNR and FQNEAQ (reference sequence). The CDR3 runs to 12 residues. The CDR3 sequence: CASSFGHREAFF.

The V and J genes are TRBV7-2 and TRBJ2-1; TCRdb lists TRBD1, though no DNA is available to test this call. CDR3 length equals 17 residues. Germline V gives CDR1 SGHTA, CDR2 FQGNSA. The CDR3 loop reads CASSLQLGQGIYNEQFF. The variable domain in full, with the rest retrieved from reference TRBV7-2 and TRBJ2-1, is GAGVSQSPSNKVTEKGKDVELRCDPISGHTALYWYRQSLGQGLEFLIYFQGNSAPDKSGLPSDRFSAERTGGSVSTLTIQRTQQEDSAVYLCASSLQLGQGIYNEQFFGPGTRLTVL.

V and J are TRBV7-3 and TRBJ1-1. Germline V gene sequence: CDR1 SGHTA, CDR2 FQGTGA. This CDR3 spans 14 amino acids. The CDR3 region is CASSPTDRWTEAFF. Looking up the rest from reference TRBV7-3 and TRBJ1-1 gives the full variable domain: GAGVSQTPSNKVTEKGKYVELRCDPISGHTALYWYRQSLGQGPEFLIYFQGTGAADDSGLPNDRFFAVRPEGSVSTLKIQRTERGDSAVYLCASSPTDRWTEAFFGQGTRLTVV.

V usage is TRBV20-1 and J usage is TRBJ2-1; TCRdb's D call, TRBD2, is unchecked because there is no DNA. Germline CDR1 DFQATT, CDR2 SNEGSKA (reference sequence). The CDR3 runs 14 residues. The chain's CDR3 is CSARGLAGGGEQFF.

CDR3 residues: CSVGAGGDYGYTF. The chain recombines TRBV29-1 with TRBJ1-2; TCRdb reports TRBD1, a call that lacks DNA to check it against. This CDR3 region has 13 residues. Germline V gene sequence: CDR1 SQVTM, CDR2 ANQGSEA.

This sequence joins TRBV5-4 and TRBJ2-2; TCRdb indicates TRBD1, and absent DNA this call remains unverified. CDR1 and CDR2 from the germline V gene are SGHNT and YYREEE (reference sequence). The CDR3 length is 14 residues. The CDR3 sequence: CASRSRSDTGELFF.

The V gene is TRBV18, the J gene TRBJ1-1; absent DNA, TCRdb's TRBD1 call cannot be checked. The CDR3 is 14 amino acids. Germline loops: CDR1 KGHSH, CDR2 LQKENI. The CDR3 spells CASSPQGMNTEAFF. Looking up the rest from reference TRBV18 and TRBJ1-1 gives the full variable domain: NAGVMQNPRHLVRRRGQEARLRCSPMKGHSHVYWYRQLPEEGLKFMVYLQKENIIDESGMPKERFSAEFPKEGPSILRIQQVVRGDSAAYFCASSPQGMNTEAFFGQGTRLTVV.

The chain joins TRBV27 to TRBJ1-5. CDR3 size: 13 residues. CDR1 is MNHEY and CDR2 is SMNVEV in the germline V gene (reference sequence). This CDR3 reads CASSFLGNQPQHF.

The rearrangement links TRBV5-6 to TRBJ1-2. The CDR3 totals 12 residues. Germline V CDR1 and CDR2: SGHDT, YYEEEE. The CDR3 sequence: CASSSGDYGYTF. Looking up the rest from reference TRBV5-6 and TRBJ1-2 gives the full variable domain: DAGVTQSPTHLIKTRGQQVTLRCSPKSGHDTVSWYQQALGQGPQFIFQYYEEEERQRGNFPDRFSGHQFPNYSSELNVNALLLGDSALYLCASSSGDYGYTFGSGTRLTVV.